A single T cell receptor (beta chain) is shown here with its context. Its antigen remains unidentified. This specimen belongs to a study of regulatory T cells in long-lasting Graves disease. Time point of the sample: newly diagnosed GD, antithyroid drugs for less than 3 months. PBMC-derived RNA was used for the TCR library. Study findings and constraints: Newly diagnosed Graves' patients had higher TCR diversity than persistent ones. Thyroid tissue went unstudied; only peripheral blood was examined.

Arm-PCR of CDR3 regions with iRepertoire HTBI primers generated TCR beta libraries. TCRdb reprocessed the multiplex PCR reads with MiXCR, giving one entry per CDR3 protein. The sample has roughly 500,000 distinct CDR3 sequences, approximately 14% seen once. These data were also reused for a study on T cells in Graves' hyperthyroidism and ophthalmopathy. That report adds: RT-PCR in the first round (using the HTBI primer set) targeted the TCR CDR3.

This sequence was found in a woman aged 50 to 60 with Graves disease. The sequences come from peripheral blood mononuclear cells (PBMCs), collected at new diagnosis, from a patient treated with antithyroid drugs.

CDR3 DNA sequence: TGCAGCGTGACAGCAAGAAACTATGGCTACACCTTC. Translating gives CSVTARNYGYTF. V gene TRBV29-1 combines with J gene TRBJ1-2; tentatively, D is TRBD1 (5 bases). The length of the CDR3 is 12 residues. CDR1 and CDR2 (germline): SQVTM, ANQGSEA. V gave up 6 bases and J gave up 2 bases, with 10 bases separating them. The complete variable domain, with remaining parts taken from reference TRBV29-1 and TRBJ1-2, reads SAVISQKPSRDICQRGTSLTIQCQVDSQVTMMFWYRQQPGQSLTLIATANQGSEATYESGFVIDKFPISRPNLTFSTLTVSNMSPEDSSIYLCSVTARNYGYTFGSGTRLTVV.